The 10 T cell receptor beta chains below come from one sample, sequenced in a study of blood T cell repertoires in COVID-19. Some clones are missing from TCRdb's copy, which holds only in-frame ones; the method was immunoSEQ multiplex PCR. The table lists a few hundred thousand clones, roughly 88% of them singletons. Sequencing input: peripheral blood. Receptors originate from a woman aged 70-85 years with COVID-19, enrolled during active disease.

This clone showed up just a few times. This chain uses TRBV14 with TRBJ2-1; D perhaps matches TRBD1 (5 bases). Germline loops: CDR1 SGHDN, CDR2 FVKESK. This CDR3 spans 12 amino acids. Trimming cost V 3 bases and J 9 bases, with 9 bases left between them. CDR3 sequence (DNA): TGTGCCAGCAGCCATGCAGGGATTGAGCAGTTCTTC. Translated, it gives CASSHAGIEQFF.

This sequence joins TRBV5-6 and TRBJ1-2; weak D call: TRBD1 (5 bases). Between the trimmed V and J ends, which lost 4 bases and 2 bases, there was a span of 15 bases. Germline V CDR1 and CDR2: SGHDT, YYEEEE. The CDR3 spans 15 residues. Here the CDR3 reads CASSPDLTENYGYTF. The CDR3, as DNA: TGTGCCAGCAGCCCCGACCTGACAGAGAACTATGGCTACACCTTC.

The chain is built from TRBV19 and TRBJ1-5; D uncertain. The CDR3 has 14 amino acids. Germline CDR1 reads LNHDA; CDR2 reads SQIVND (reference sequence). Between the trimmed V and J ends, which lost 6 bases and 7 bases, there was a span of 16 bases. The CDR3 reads CASSTSIDGQPQHF. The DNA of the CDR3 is TGTGCCAGTAGCACCTCCATCGACGGGCAGCCCCAGCATTTT.

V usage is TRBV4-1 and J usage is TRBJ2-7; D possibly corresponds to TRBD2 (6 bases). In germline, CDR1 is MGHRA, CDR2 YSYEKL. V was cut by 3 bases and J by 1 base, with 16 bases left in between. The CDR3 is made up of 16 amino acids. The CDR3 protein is CASSHRWTGTSYEQYF. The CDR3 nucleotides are TGCGCCAGCAGCCATCGTTGGACGGGGACTTCCTACGAGCAGTACTTC.

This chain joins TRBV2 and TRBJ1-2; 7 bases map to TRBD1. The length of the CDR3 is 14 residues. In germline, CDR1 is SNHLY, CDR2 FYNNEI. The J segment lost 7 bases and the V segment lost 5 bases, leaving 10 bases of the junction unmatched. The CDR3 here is CASSKVDRDSGYTF. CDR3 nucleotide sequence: TGTGCCAGCAGTAAGGTCGACAGGGACTCTGGCTACACCTTC.

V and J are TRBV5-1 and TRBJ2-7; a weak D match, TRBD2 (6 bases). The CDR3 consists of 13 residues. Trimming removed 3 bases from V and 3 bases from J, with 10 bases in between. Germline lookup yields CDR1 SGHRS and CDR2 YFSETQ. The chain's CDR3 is CASSSPSVYEQYF. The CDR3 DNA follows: TGCGCCAGCAGCTCTCCTAGCGTCTACGAGCAGTACTTC.

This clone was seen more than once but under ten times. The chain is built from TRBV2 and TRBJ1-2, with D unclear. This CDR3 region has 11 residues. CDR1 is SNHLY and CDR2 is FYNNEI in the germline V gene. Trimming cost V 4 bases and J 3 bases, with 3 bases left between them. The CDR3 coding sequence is TGTGCCAGCAGTGGGCACTATGGCTACACCTTC. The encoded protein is CASSGHYGYTF.

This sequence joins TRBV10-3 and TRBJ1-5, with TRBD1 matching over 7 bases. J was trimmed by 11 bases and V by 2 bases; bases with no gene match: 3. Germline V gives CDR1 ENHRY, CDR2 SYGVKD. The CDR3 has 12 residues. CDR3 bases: TGTGCCATCAGTGAGACCCAGGGGGCCCAGCATTTT. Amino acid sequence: CAISETQGAQHF.

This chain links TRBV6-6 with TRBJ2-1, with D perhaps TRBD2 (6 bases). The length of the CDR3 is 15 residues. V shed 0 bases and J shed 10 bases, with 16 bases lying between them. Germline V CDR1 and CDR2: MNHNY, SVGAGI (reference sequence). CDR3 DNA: TGTGCCAGCAGTTACTCGAAGTCGATCCGGGAGGAGCAGTTCTTC. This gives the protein CASSYSKSIREEQFF.

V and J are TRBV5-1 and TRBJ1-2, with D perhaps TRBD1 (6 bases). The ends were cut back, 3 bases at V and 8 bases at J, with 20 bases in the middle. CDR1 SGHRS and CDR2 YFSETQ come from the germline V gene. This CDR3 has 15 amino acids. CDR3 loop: CASSSISGAMGGYTF. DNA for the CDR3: TGCGCCAGCAGCTCTATCTCAGGGGCCATGGGAGGCTACACCTTC.